This T cell receptor beta chain is from a study of CD8+CD57+ T cells in acquired aplastic anemia. About the research overall: DNA from sorted CD4+ and CD8+ cells averaged about 3.2 ug.

Study results and caveats: Controls and patients did not differ significantly in CD8+ Simpson's diversity.

Ten or more counts support this clonotype. Antigen: not known. Genomic DNA served as template for TCR beta VDJ and CDR3 profiling. MiXCR was run by TCRdb on the reads, yielding one entry per CDR3 protein. This sample has about 220,000 distinct CDR3 sequences, with approximately 50% found just once. CD8+CD57+ cell expansion had been shown by flow cytometry in patients chosen for sequencing. As a group, the patients uniformly had severe acquired aplastic anemia. Blood samples were obtained from patients who had received no prior therapy. The V gene lost 6 bases and the J gene lost 1 base, with 12 bases spanning the gap. This CDR3 comprises 14 residues. The germline V gene has CDR1 MRHNA and CDR2 SNTAGT.

Material: sorted CD4+, CD8+, or CD8+CD57+ T cells (not recorded which) from PBMCs. This receptor was taken from a human donor with aplastic anemia. This sequence joins TRBV6-4 and TRBJ1-1; D ambiguous. This CDR3 reads CASRNDIENTEAFF. The CDR3 DNA reads TGTGCCAGCAGAAATGACATTGAGAACACTGAAGCTTTCTTT.